This TCR beta chain derives from a study of blood T cell repertoires in COVID-19. The wider study: Researchers got acute and convalescent COVID-19 samples from the United States, Italy and Spain. Sample material is recorded as cDNA or gDNA derived from T cells, B-cell-depleted T cells, or PBMCs.

This clone appeared a single time. Seattle participants joined during active infection and were tracked over time. V was clipped by 2 bases and J by 1 base; unmatched bases: 12. The length of the CDR3 is 19 residues. Germline V gives CDR1 SNHLY, CDR2 FYNNEI. Original data processing: For nucleated cells, counts were estimated from reference gene primer amplification. The table came from immunoSEQ multiplex PCR; TCRdb's copy has only in-frame clones and leaves some out. V and J calls and clone size come straight from that table; D and trimming were deduced from the DNA. The data show about 360,000 clones, with around 88% seen just once and roughly 7.2% held by the top ten.

What was sequenced was peripheral blood. The chain recombines TRBV2 with TRBJ2-1, with 9 nucleotides matching TRBD2. The clonotype originates from a woman aged 55 to 70 with COVID-19, enrolled during active disease. The CDR3 reads CASSEYWRGGQSSYNEQFF. The DNA for the CDR3 is TGTGCCAGCAGTGAATACTGGCGGGGGGGCCAGAGTTCCTACAATGAGCAGTTCTTC. Combining the CDR3 with reference TRBV2 and TRBJ2-1 gives the whole variable domain EPEVTQTPSHQVTQMGQEVILRCVPISNHLYFYWYRQILGQKVEFLVSFYNNEISEKSEIFDDQFSVERPDGSNFTLKIRSTKLEDSAMYFCASSEYWRGGQSSYNEQFFGPGTRLTVL.